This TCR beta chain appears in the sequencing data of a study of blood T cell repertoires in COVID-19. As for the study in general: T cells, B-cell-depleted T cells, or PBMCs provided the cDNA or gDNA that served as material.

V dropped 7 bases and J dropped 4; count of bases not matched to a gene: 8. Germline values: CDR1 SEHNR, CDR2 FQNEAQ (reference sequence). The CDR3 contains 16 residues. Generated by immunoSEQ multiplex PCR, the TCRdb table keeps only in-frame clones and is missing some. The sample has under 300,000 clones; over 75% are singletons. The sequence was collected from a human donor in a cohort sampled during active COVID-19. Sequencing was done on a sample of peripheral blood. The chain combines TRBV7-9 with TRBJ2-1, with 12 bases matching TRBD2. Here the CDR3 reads CASIPGGTSGYNEQFF. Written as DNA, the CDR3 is TGTGCCAGCATCCCCGGAGGGACTAGCGGGTACAATGAGCAGTTCTTC.